This record covers a single T cell receptor beta chain. TCRdb's table, derived via immunoSEQ multiplex PCR, lists solely in-frame clones and lacks some. The sample holds 90,000 to 130,000 clones, 71% seen once. This entry is derived from a study of blood T cell repertoires in COVID-19. Study-level information: There were acute and convalescent COVID-19 samples, and they came from the United States, Italy and Spain. T cells, B-cell-depleted T cells, or PBMCs supplied cDNA or gDNA.

Germline V gene sequence: CDR1 LGHDT, CDR2 YNNKEL (reference sequence). V gave up 4 bases and J gave up 1 base, with 11 bases separating them. This CDR3 is 14 amino acids long. This TCR was recovered from a woman aged 40 to 49 with acute or convalescent COVID-19. The J gene is TRBJ2-7, the V gene TRBV3-1 (or the pseudogene TRBV3-2), with D hard to call. The sequencing input was peripheral blood. The CDR3 sequence: CASSPPINSYEQYF. The CDR3 DNA reads TGTGCCAGCAGCCCTCCTATCAATTCCTACGAGCAGTACTTC.